These 9 T cell receptor beta chains were sequenced from one sample in a study of cytomegalovirus exposure and HLA in healthy donors. PCR involved 60 Vbeta and 13 Jbeta primers. TCRdb keeps only in-frame clones here, not all; method: immunoSEQ multiplex PCR. The data contain hundreds of thousands of clones, around 80% of them singletons. The sequenced sample consisted of PBMCs. The receptors were sampled from a boy younger than 18 in good health and CMV-seronegative.

This clone turned up a few times. The rearrangement uses TRBV7-6 and TRBJ1-4; possible D gene TRBD1, 5 bases. V lost 5 bases, J lost 1 base, and 11 bases lay in between. The CDR3 contains 15 residues. Germline CDR1 is SGHVS and CDR2 is FNYEAQ. The CDR3 nucleotides read TGTGCCAGCAGCCTACCTCAGGGAACTAATGAAAAACTGTTTTTT. It encodes CASSLPQGTNEKLFF. The entire variable domain, with the rest obtained from reference TRBV7-6 and TRBJ1-4, is as follows: GAGVSQSPRYKVTKRGQDVALRCDPISGHVSLYWYRQALGQGPEFLTYFNYEAQQDKSGLPNDRFSAERPEGSISTLTIQRTEQRDSAMYRCASSLPQGTNEKLFFGSGTQLSVL.

J is TRBJ2-2 and V is TRBV11-1; D gene uncertain. Per the germline V gene, CDR1 is SGHAT and CDR2 is FQDESV (reference sequence). CDR3 size: 15 residues. The V end lost 5 bases, the J end lost 3 bases, and 13 bases lay between the germline ends. The CDR3 region has the DNA TGTGCCAGCAGCCTAAGAGCTTTCGACACCGGGGAGCTGTTTTTT. Translating it yields CASSLRAFDTGELFF.

This sequence joins TRBV21-1 and TRBJ2-3; the table's D gene call, TRBD2, was not cross checked with the DNA. TRBV21-1 is a pseudogene locus. The CDR3 totals 19 residues. As DNA, the CDR3 is TGTGCCAGCAGCAAGGATGGGACTAGCGGGGGGGGTACGGTAAATACGCAGTATTTT. It encodes CASSKDGTSGGGTVNTQYF.

This clone was counted between two and nine times. This chain joins TRBV18 and TRBJ2-3, with D hard to call. CDR3 size: 14 residues. Germline values: CDR1 KGHSH, CDR2 LQKENI. Trimming stripped 0 bases from V and 3 bases from J, with 7 bases between. The DNA for the CDR3 is TGTGCCAGCTCACCACCCTTTTTAACAGATACGCAGTATTTT. Protein sequence: CASSPPFLTDTQYF. Combining the CDR3 with reference TRBV18 and TRBJ2-3 gives the whole variable domain NAGVMQNPRHLVRRRGQEARLRCSPMKGHSHVYWYRQLPEEGLKFMVYLQKENIIDESGMPKERFSAEFPKEGPSILRIQQVVRGDSAAYFCASSPPFLTDTQYFGPGTRLTVL.

This clone was counted a few times. This sequence joins TRBV5-1 and TRBJ2-7; TRBD2 agrees at 16 bases. The J segment lost 0 bases and the V segment lost 0 bases, leaving 9 bases of the junction unmatched. Germline CDR1 is SGHRS and CDR2 is YFSETQ. This CDR3 has 20 residues. The CDR3: CASSLAPGLAGGRSSYEQYF. The CDR3 coding sequence is TGCGCCAGCAGCTTGGCCCCGGGACTAGCGGGGGGGAGGAGCTCCTACGAGCAGTACTTC.

There are a few counts of this clone. This chain connects TRBV25-1 to TRBJ1-1, with 7 bases that match TRBD1. Germline V gene data show CDR1 as MGHDK and CDR2 as SYGVNS. V was clipped by 1 base and J by 6 bases; unmatched bases: 2. The CDR3 has 13 amino acids. For the CDR3, the DNA is TGTGCCAGCAGTGAATTCAGGGGGGCTGAAGCTTTCTTT. Translated, it gives CASSEFRGAEAFF.

The J gene is TRBJ2-2, the V gene TRBV6-1; D is ambiguous. The V gene's germline CDR1 is MNHNS and CDR2 SASEGT. This CDR3 spans 15 amino acids. Trimming cost V 2 bases and J 6 bases, with 13 bases left between them. CDR3 sequence (DNA): TGTGCCAGCAGTGAATTGAGGCCGGCCCCCGGGGAGCTGTTTTTT. Translated, it gives CASSELRPAPGELFF.

V usage is TRBV5-1 and J usage is TRBJ1-4; weak D call: TRBD1 (5 bases). This CDR3 is 16 amino acids long. Germline assignment: CDR1 SGHRS and CDR2 YFSETQ. The V end lost 0 bases, the J end lost 8 bases, and 17 bases lay between the germline ends. The DNA of the CDR3 is TGCGCCAGCAGCTTGGATTTAGGGGCATTGAACGAAAAACTGTTTTTT. Translating gives CASSLDLGALNEKLFF.

The chain uses TRBV7-8 and TRBJ2-1, with 8 nucleotides matching TRBD1. CDR1 SGHVS and CDR2 FQNEAQ come from the germline V gene. Trimming removed 9 bases from V and 0 bases from J; junction bases left unmatched: 4. The CDR3 has 14 residues. The CDR3 loop reads CASRQGTSYNEQFF. The CDR3 DNA reads TGTGCCAGTCGACAGGGGACCTCCTACAATGAGCAGTTCTTC. The complete variable domain, with remaining parts taken from reference TRBV7-8 and TRBJ2-1, reads GAGVSQSPRYKVAKRGQDVALRCDPISGHVSLFWYQQALGQGPEFLTYFQNEAQLDKSGLPSDRFFAERPEGSVSTLKIQRTQQEDSAVYLCASRQGTSYNEQFFGPGTRLTVL.